This T cell receptor (beta chain) emerged from a study of OX40 agonist ivuxolimab in advanced cancers. The data were produced by immunoSEQ multiplex PCR, yet TCRdb's version contains in-frame clones alone and is incomplete. The sample has about 100,000 clones; around 94% are singletons. The CDR3 is made up of 14 amino acids. CDR1 and CDR2 (germline): SGHNT, YYREEE (reference sequence). Trimming took 0 bases from V and 7 from J, leaving 11 bases between them. The rearrangement joins TRBV5-4 to TRBJ1-5, with a tentative D call TRBD1 (6 bases). Material: CD4+ or CD8+ T cells sorted from blood, obtained in a trial of the OX40 agonist ivuxolimab. This clonotype was sampled from an adult with an advanced solid tumor such as melanoma, head and neck, liver or kidney cancer. This CDR3 reads CASSLEGVGQPQHF. CDR3 in DNA: TGTGCCAGCAGCTTGGAGGGGGTAGGGCAGCCCCAGCATTTT.